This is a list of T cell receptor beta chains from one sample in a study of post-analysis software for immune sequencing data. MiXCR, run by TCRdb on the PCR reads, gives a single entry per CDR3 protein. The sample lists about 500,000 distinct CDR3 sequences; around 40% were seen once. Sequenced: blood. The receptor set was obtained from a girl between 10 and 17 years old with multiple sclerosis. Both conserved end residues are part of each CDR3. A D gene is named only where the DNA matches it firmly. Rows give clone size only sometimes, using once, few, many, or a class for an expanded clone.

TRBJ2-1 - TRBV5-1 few TGCGCCAGCAGCTTGGTAACGGGACGCACCTACAATGAGCAGTTCTTC CASSLVTGRTYNEQFF
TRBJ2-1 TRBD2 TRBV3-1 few TGTGCCAGCATCGGGGGACTAGCGGGGTCATACAATGAGCAGTTCTTC CASIGGLAGSYNEQFF
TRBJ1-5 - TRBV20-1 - TGCAGTGCTAGTATTCTAGGAAGTAGCAATCAGCCCCAGCATTTT CSASILGSSNQPQHF
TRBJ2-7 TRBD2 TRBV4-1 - TGCGCCAGCAGCCAAGAACAACTAGCGGGCATATTCTCCTACGAGCAGTACTTC CASSQEQLAGIFSYEQYF
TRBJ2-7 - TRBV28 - TGTGCCAGCAGTTTCCGGCGGGTATCCTACGAGCAGTACTTC CASSFRRVSYEQYF
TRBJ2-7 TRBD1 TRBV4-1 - TGCGCCAGCAGCCAGGGTACAGGGGGAACCTACGAGCAGTACTTC CASSQGTGGTYEQYF
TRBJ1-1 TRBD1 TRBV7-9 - TGTGCCAGCAGCTTGACCCAGGGGGCGGGGAACACTGAAGCTTTCTTT CASSLTQGAGNTEAFF
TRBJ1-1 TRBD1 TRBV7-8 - TGTGCCAGCAGCTGGCGGACAGGGGCCACAATGAACACTGAAGCTTTCTTT CASSWRTGATMNTEAFF
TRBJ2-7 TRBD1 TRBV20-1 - TGCAGTGCTAGAGGCTACCGGGACAGTTCCTACGAGCAGTACTTC CSARGYRDSSYEQYF
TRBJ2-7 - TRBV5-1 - TGCGCCAGCAGCTTGGTGCCCACCGACTACGAGCAGTACTTC CASSLVPTDYEQYF
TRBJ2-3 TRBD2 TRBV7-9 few TGTGCCAGCAGCTCCGAGCGCGGACTAGTCCCAGATACGCAGTATTTT CASSSERGLVPDTQYF
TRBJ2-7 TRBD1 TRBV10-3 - TGTGCCATCAGTGACACGGACAGGGGCGACGAGCAGTACTTC CAISDTDRGDEQYF
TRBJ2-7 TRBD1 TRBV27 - TGTGCCAGCAGTTCCCCCCCGGGACAGATTCCCTACGAGCAGTACTTC CASSSPPGQIPYEQYF
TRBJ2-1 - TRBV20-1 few TGCAGTGCTATCGTGAGGCTTGAGCAGTTCTTC CSAIVRLEQFF
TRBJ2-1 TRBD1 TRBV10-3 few TGTGCCATCAGTGACAGGACAGGAGCATACAATGAGCAGTTCTTC CAISDRTGAYNEQFF
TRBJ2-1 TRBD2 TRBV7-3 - TGTGCCAGCAGTAGGACTAGCGGGAGTTATGATGAGCAGTTCTTC CASSRTSGSYDEQFF
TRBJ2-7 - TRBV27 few TGTGCCAGCAGTTTGGCCCCGACCTACGAGCAGTACTTC CASSLAPTYEQYF
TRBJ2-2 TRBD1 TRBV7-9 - TGTGCCAGCAGGAGAACAGGGGTCTCTTCGAACACCGGGGAGCTGTTTTTT CASRRTGVSSNTGELFF
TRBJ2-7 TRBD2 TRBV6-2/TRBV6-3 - TGTGCCAGCAGGGCACTAGCGGAGAGATTCTACGAGCAGTACTTC CASRALAERFYEQYF
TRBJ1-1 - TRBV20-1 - TGCAGTGCTAGAGATCACCAGGGCCGCTATGAAGCTTTCTTT CSARDHQGRYEAFF
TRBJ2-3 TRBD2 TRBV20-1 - TGCAGAGGACTAGCGGGAGTAGATACGCAGTATTTT CRGLAGVDTQYF
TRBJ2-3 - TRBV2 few TGTGCCAGCAGTGATAGAGTCGGAGGCACAGATACGCAGTATTTT CASSDRVGGTDTQYF
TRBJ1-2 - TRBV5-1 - TGCGCCAGCAGCTATGCTCCAGGGACTAACTATGGCTACACCTTC CASSYAPGTNYGYTF
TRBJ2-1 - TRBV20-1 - TGCAGTGCTAGCGGGAGACAGAATGAGCAGTTCTTC CSASGRQNEQFF
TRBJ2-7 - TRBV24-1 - TGTGCCACCAGTGATTCCAGGAGGCCCTACGAGCAGTACTTC CATSDSRRPYEQYF
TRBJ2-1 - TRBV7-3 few TGTGCCAGCAGCTTAACTCGAGACTCCCAGGAGCAGTTCTTC CASSLTRDSQEQFF
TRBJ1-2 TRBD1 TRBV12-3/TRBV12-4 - TGTGCCAGCACCACAGGGGCCAACTATGGCTACACCTTC CASTTGANYGYTF
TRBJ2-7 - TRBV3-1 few TGTGCCAGCAGCCAAGAGGAGGGTATATTGCGAGTAAGCTCCTACGAGCAGTACTTC CASSQEEGILRVSSYEQYF
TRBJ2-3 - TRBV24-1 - TGTGCCACCAGTGATTGGGGGGGGCCCACAGATACGCAGTATTTT CATSDWGGPTDTQYF
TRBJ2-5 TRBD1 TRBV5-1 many TGCGCCAGCAGCTCAGGACAGGGCAACCAAGAGACCCAGTACTTC CASSSGQGNQETQYF
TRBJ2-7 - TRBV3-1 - TGCGCCGGCAGAGACGGATCTCGATCCTCCTACGAGCAGTACTTC CAGRDGSRSSYEQYF
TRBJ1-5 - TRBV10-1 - TGCGCCAGCAGTGAGGCTAATCAGCCCCAGCATTTT CASSEANQPQHF
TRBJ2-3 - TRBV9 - TGTGCCAGCAGCGTAAGCGCAAGTTCAGATACGCAGTATTTT CASSVSASSDTQYF
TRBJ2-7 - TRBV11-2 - TGTGCCAGCAACCTCCTTGAAGGCTACGAGCAGTACTTC CASNLLEGYEQYF
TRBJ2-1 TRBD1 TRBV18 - TGTGCCAGCTCGCGGGACAGGCCGATCTACAATGAGCAGTTCTTC CASSRDRPIYNEQFF
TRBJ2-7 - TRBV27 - TGTGCCAGCAGTTTAGTTTGGAGGGACCCGCAGTACTTC CASSLVWRDPQYF
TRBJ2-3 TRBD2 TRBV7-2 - TGTGCCAGCAGCCCGATAGCGGGAGGGATCACAGATACGCAGTATTTT CASSPIAGGITDTQYF
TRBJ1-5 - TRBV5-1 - TGCGCCAGCAGCTTGGAGGCAGGCGCCGGCAATCAGCCCCAGCATTTT CASSLEAGAGNQPQHF
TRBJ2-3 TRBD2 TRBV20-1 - TGCAGTGCTAGCGGGAGGGCAGATACGCAGTATTTT CSASGRADTQYF
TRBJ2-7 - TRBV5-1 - TGCGCCAGCAGCCGGGGGTCATTCCAAACCTACGAACAGTACTTC CASSRGSFQTYEQYF
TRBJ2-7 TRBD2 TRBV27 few TGTGCCAGCAGCAAACTCCTCCCGGGACTAGTGCACGAGCAGTACTTC CASSKLLPGLVHEQYF
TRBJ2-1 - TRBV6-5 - TGTGCCAGCAGTTATGGGGGTTCCCTTCGGAATGAGCAGTTCTTC CASSYGGSLRNEQFF
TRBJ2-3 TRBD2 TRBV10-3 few TGTGCCATCAGGACTAGCGGGAGCACAGATACGCAGTATTTT CAIRTSGSTDTQYF
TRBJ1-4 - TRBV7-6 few TGTGCCAGCAGCTTAAGGTTGAAACAGGGAGCTGAAAAACTGTTTTTT CASSLRLKQGAEKLFF
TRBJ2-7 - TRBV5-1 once TGCGCCAGCAGCTTGGTCGGGGGCGAAAGCTACGAGCAGTACTTC CASSLVGGESYEQYF
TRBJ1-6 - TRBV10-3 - TGTGCCATCAGCCAGGGCTATAATTCACCCCTCCACTTT CAISQGYNSPLHF